This T cell receptor beta chain was observed in a study of cytomegalovirus exposure and HLA in healthy donors. CDR1 is LNHDA, CDR2 SQIVND, per germline (reference sequence). The length of the CDR3 is 14 residues. Trimming stripped 5 bases from V and 0 bases from J, with 7 bases between. In the PCR, 60 Vbeta and 13 Jbeta primers were used. Some clones are missing from TCRdb's copy, which holds only in-frame ones; the method was immunoSEQ multiplex PCR. The sample records about 160,000 clones, about 77% being singletons. Points on this clone: Its antigen remains unknown.

General observations from the study: Later analysis reportedly placed an Asian-associated ancestry cluster below the roughly 630-donor mean in N-insertions. Despite most TCR sequences being rare, some public TCRs occurred in many donors. Some V segments (TRBV6-2 and TRBV6-3 among them) were excluded as indistinguishable. Presence/absence results assume similar sequencing depth per donor, which may not hold.

This chain uses TRBV19 with TRBJ2-2; D remains unclear. The material sequenced was PBMCs. This receptor was taken from a man younger than 35 in good health and CMV-seropositive. CDR3 protein: CASSLQANTGELFF. CDR3 sequence (DNA): TGTGCCAGTAGTTTACAAGCGAACACCGGGGAGCTGTTTTTT.